This T cell receptor (beta chain) was found in a study of beta chain features in type 1 diabetes. Broader study findings: The analysis here could not establish whether HLA type shapes TCRB rearrangement.

Of the isolated RNA, all was reverse transcribed, and so the sequenced material was expressed TCRB transcripts. Samples of naive, central memory and regulatory T cells yielded a mean of approximately 3.9 million reads. Only in-frame clones appear in the TCRdb table, and some are missing; sequencing was by immunoSEQ multiplex PCR. The sample includes 200,000 to 250,000 clones, about a tenth of them seen just once. A single heparinised blood sample, averaging approximately 0.12 L, was obtained per donor. Naive, central memory, regulatory and stem cell-like memory cells within the CD4+ compartment were sorted using CD45RO/CCR7/CD25/CD127/CD95/CD27. CDR3 length equals 13 residues. V lost 0 bases, J lost 14 bases, and 16 bases lay in between. Germline V gives CDR1 LNHNV, CDR2 YYDKDF (reference sequence). On this clone itself: The antigen remains unidentified.

The TCR sequence derives from a man in his late teens or twenties in good health. This rearrangement joins TRBV15 to TRBJ2-5; D is ambiguous. The sequenced material came from central memory CD4+ T cells from blood. The CDR3: CATSRDPRAPSYF. The CDR3, as DNA: TGTGCCACCAGCAGAGATCCCCGGGCGCCGTCATACTTC.